A single sample is the source of the 9 T cell receptor beta chains below, sequenced in a study of CD8 T cell repertoires and HIV-1 epitope variants. These TCRs are of unknown antigen specificity. Produced via immunoSEQ multiplex PCR; TCRdb's table is partial and in-frame only. The sample carries nearly 7,000 clones, roughly two thirds recorded once. Specimen: cultured CD8+ T cells derived from PBMCs. Every receptor here comes from a male donor with HIV.

V is TRBV5-5 and J is TRBJ1-5; no clear D gene. The germline gives CDR1 SGHKS, CDR2 YYEKEE (reference sequence). This CDR3 has 16 amino acids. The V end lost 3 bases, the J end lost 0 bases, and 13 bases lay between the germline ends. The CDR3 sequence: CASSSHTSYSNQPQHF. CDR3 DNA sequence: TGTGCCAGCAGCTCACACACCAGTTATAGCAATCAGCCCCAGCATTTT.

This chain connects TRBV11-2 to TRBJ1-3, with 7 nucleotides matching TRBD1. This CDR3 is built from 15 residues. The junction had 2 bases not matched to a gene; V was cut back by 0 bases and J by 3 bases. Germline lookup yields CDR1 SGHAT and CDR2 FQNNGV. The CDR3 bases are TGTGCCAGCAGCTTAGACAGGGGGTTTGGAAACACCATATATTTT. This codes for CASSLDRGFGNTIYF.

This chain uses TRBV7-9 with TRBJ2-5; maybe TRBD2 (6 bases). Trimming took off 0 bases at V and 1 base at J, with 12 bases between the two ends. The CDR3 has 16 amino acids. The germline V gene has CDR1 SEHNR and CDR2 FQNEAQ (reference sequence). CDR3 DNA sequence: TGTGCCAGCAGCTTAGCTGCTAGCGCGCTCCAAGAGACCCAGTACTTC. Protein sequence: CASSLAASALQETQYF.

The V gene is TRBV5-5, the J gene TRBJ2-5, with TRBD2 as a possible D gene (5 bases). Trimming took 3 bases from V and 2 from J, leaving 14 bases between them. In germline, CDR1 is SGHKS, CDR2 YYEKEE (reference sequence). This CDR3 has 15 residues. The CDR3 sequence is CASSSAGIDQETQYF. The CDR3 DNA reads TGTGCCAGCAGCTCCGCCGGGATAGATCAAGAGACCCAGTACTTC.

The chain couples TRBV7-3 to TRBJ1-1, with D possibly matching TRBD1 (6 bases). CDR1 SGHTA and CDR2 FQGTGA come from the germline V gene. V gave up 5 bases and J gave up 4 bases, with 17 bases separating them. CDR3 length: 15 residues. The CDR3 nucleotides read TGTGCCAGCAGCCAAGATCCGACAGGCGTCACTGAAGCTTTCTTT. Translating gives CASSQDPTGVTEAFF.

This sequence joins TRBV30 and TRBJ2-1; the match to TRBD1 covers 8 bases. The germline gives CDR1 GTSNPN, CDR2 SVGIG (reference sequence). The length of the CDR3 is 15 residues. V shed 3 bases, J shed 1 base, and the junction held 5 bases outside the gene matches. CDR3 sequence reads: CAWSGQGGSYNEQFF. CDR3 bases: TGTGCCTGGAGCGGACAGGGTGGGTCCTACAATGAGCAGTTCTTC.

The V and J genes are TRBV6-5 and TRBJ2-1; the D is unclear. Germline-derived CDR1 and CDR2 are MNHEY and SVGAGI. V shed 0 bases and J shed 4 bases, with 10 bases lying between them. CDR3 length: 15 residues. CDR3 protein: CASSYSTSGYNEQFF. The CDR3 nucleotides are TGTGCCAGCAGTTACTCGACTTCCGGGTACAATGAGCAGTTCTTC.

This clone has just one count. The rearrangement uses TRBV11-3 and TRBJ2-5; a possible D gene is TRBD1 (8 bases). V lost 5 bases and J lost 3, with 13 bases in between. This CDR3 has 14 amino acids. CDR1 SGHNT and CDR2 YENEEA come from the germline V gene. CDR3 nucleotide sequence: TGTGCCAGCAGCGTAACAGGGGGGGAAGAGACCCAGTACTTC. Residues: CASSVTGGEETQYF. Variable domain in full (rest from reference TRBV11-3 and TRBJ2-5): EAGVVQSPRYKIIEKKQPVAFWCNPISGHNTLYWYLQNLGQGPELLIRYENEEAVDDSQLPKDRFSAERLKGVDSTLKIQPAELGDSAVYLCASSVTGGEETQYFGPGTRLLVL.

A note on this clone: This same CDR3 is encoded by further DNA sequences in the sample. The V gene is TRBV4-2, the J gene TRBJ2-1; perhaps TRBD2 as D (7 bases). CDR1 is LGHNA and CDR2 is YNFKEQ in the germline V gene. The CDR3 has 15 residues. V was pared by 3 bases and J by 8 bases, with 17 bases between. Here the CDR3 reads CASSQAGERGDEQFF. The CDR3 DNA reads as TGTGCCAGCAGCCAGGCGGGAGAGAGGGGGGATGAGCAGTTCTTC.